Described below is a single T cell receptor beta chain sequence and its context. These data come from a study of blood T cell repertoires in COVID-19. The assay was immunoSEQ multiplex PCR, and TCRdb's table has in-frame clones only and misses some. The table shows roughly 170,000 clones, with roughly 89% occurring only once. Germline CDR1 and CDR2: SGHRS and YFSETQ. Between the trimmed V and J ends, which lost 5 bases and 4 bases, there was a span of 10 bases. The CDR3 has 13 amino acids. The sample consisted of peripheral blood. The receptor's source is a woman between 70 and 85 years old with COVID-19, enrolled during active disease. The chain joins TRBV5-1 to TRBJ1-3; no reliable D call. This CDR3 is CASSTREGNTIYF. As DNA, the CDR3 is TGCGCCAGCAGTACAAGGGAGGGAAACACCATATATTTT.